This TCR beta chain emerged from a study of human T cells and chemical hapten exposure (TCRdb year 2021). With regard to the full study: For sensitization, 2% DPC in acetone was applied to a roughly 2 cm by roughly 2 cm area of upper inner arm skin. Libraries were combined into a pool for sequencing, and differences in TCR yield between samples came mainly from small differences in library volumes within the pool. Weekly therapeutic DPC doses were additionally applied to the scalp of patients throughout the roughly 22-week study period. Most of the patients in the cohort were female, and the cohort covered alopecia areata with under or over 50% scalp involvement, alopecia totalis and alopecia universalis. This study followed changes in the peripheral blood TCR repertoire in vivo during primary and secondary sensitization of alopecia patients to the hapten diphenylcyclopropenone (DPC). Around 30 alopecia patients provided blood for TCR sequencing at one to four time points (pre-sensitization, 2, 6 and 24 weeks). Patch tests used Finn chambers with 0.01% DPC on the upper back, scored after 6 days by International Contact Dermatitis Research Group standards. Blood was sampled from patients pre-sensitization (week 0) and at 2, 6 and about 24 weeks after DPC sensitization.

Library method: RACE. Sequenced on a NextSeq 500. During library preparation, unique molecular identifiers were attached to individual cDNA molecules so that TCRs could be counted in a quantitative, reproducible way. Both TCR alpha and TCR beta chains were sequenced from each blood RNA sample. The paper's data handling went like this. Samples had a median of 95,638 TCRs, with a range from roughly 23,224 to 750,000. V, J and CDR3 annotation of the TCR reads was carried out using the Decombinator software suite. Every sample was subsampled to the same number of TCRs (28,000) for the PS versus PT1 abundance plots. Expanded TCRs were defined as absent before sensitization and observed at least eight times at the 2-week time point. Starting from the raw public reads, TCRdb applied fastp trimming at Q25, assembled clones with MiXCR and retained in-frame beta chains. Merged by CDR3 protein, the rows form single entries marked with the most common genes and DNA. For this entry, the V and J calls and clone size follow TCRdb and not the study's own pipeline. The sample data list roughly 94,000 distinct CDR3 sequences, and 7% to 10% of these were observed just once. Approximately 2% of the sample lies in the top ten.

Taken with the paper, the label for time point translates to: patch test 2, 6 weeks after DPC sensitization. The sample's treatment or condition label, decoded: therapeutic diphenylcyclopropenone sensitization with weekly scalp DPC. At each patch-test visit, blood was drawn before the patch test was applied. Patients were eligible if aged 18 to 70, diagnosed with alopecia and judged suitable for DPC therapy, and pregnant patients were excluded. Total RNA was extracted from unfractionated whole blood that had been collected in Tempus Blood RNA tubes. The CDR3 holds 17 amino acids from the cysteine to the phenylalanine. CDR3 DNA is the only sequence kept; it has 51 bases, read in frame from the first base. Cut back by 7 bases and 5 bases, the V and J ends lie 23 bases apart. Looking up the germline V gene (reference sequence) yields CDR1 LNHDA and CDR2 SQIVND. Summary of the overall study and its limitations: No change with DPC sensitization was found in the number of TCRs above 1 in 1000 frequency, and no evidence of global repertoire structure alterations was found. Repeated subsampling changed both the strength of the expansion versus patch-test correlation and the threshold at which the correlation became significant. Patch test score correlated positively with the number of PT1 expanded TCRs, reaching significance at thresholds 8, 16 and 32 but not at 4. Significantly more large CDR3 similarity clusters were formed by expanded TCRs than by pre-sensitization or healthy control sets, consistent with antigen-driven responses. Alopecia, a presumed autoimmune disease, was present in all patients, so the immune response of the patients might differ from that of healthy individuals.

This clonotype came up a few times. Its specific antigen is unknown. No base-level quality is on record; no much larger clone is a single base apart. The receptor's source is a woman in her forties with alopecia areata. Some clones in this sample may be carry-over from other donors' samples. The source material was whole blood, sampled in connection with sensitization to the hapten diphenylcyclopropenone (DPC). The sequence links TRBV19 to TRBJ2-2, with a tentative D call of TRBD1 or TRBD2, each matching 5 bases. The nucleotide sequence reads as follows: TGTGCCAGTATTTCAAACACCCCGGGACCCCCAACCGGGGAGCTGTTTTTT. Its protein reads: CASISNTPGPPTGELFF.